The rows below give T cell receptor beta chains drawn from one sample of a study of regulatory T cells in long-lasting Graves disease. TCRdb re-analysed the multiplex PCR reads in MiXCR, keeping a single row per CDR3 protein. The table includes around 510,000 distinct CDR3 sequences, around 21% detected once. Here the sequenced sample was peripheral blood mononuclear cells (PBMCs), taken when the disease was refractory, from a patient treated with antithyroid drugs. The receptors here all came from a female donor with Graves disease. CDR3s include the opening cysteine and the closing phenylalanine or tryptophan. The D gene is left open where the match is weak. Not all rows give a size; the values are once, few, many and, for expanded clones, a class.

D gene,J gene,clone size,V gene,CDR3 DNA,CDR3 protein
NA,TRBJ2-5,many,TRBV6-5,TGTGCCAGCAGTTACTCCGGGATCGGAGAGACCCAGTACTTC,CASSYSGIGETQYF
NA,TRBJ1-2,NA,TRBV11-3,TGTGCCAGCAGCCAGGGCCCGAACTATGGCTGCACCTTC,CASSQGPNYGCTF
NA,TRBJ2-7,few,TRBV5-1,TGCGCCAGCAGCTTGGCCCAGGGGAGGGCCCCCGAGCAGTACTTC,CASSLAQGRAPEQYF
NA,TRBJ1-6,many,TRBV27,TGTGCCAGCAGCCCTAGGGAGGATTCACCCCTCCACTTT,CASSPREDSPLHF
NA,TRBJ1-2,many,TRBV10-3,TGTGCCATCAGTGAGTCCAACAATGGCTACACCTTC,CAISESNNGYTF
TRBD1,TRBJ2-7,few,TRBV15,TGTGCCACCAGCAGTGCCGACAGGGCCTACGAGCAGTACTTC,CATSSADRAYEQYF
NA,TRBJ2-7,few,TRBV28,TGTGCCAGCAGTTTAAGTCGGGAAGCCCTCTACGAGCAGTACTTC,CASSLSREALYEQYF
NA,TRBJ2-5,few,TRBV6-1,TGTGCCAGCTCTGGAGGGATTGAGACCCAGTACTTC,CASSGGIETQYF
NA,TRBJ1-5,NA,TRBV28,TGTGCCAGCAGTTTTACCCTCCTCGGGGGGGAAAATCAGCCCCAGCATTTT,CASSFTLLGGENQPQHF
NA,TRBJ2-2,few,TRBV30,TGTGCCTGGAGTGACCAGGGGCGTACCGGGGAGCTGTTTTTT,CAWSDQGRTGELFF
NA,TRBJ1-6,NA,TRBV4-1,TGCGCCAGCAGCCAAGAGGGGCGAATATATTCACCCCTCCACTTT,CASSQEGRIYSPLHF
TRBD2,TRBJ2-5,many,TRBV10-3,TGTGCCATCAGGGGACTAGCGGGGGAGACCCAGTACTTC,CAIRGLAGETQYF
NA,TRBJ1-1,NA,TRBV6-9,TGTGCCAGCAGGTCCGGCTGGGGCACTAAAGCTTTCTTT,CASRSGWGTKAFF
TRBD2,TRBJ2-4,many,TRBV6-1,TGTGCCAGCACCAATAGCGGGACGAAAAACATTCAGTACTTC,CASTNSGTKNIQYF
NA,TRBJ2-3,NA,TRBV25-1,TGTGCCAGCAGTGAACCCGGTATCACAGATACGCAGTATTTT,CASSEPGITDTQYF
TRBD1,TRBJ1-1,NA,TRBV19,TGTGCCAGTAGTATTGACAGGGTCGCTGAAGCTTTCTTT,CASSIDRVAEAFF
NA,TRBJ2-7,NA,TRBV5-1,TGCGCCAGCAGCTTGGACGGACCCTCCTACGAGCAGTACTTC,CASSLDGPSYEQYF
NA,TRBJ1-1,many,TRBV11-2,TGTGCCAGCAGCTCCCCGTCGGAGATAGGGACTGAAGCTTTCTTT,CASSSPSEIGTEAFF
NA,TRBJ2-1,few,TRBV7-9,TGTGCCAGCAGCTTAGAAGTTGGAGGGATCTACAATGAGCAGTTCTTC,CASSLEVGGIYNEQFF